Shown below are 28 T cell receptor beta chains from a single sample sequenced in a study of shared clonotypes between healthy human individuals. The data were produced by immunoSEQ multiplex PCR, yet TCRdb's version contains in-frame clones alone and is incomplete. In the table there are approximately 2,200,000 clones, 85% to 95% of which are singletons. Naive CD8 cells comprised CD45RO-negative, CCR7-positively selected cells, excluding terminally differentiated effector memory CD45RA+ cells. Material for sequencing was naive CD8+ T cells from PBMCs. The receptors derive from a man younger than 35 in good health. Some clones in this sample may be carry-over from other donors' samples.

The rearrangement links TRBV9 to TRBJ2-3; 7 nucleotides agree with TRBD2. J gave up 4 bases and V 1 base, and 6 bases lay outside the gene matches. This CDR3 has 15 residues. Germline V gene lookup returns CDR1 SGDLS and CDR2 YYNGEE. This chain's CDR3 is CASSVTSGIPDTQYF. In DNA, the CDR3 is TGTGCCAGCAGCGTAACCAGCGGGATACCAGATACGCAGTATTTT.

The V and J genes are TRBV6-5 and TRBJ2-7; 9 nucleotides align to TRBD2. With V trimmed by 3 bases and J by 4 bases, 7 bases remained unmatched. The CDR3 contains 15 residues. Per the germline V gene, CDR1 is MNHEY and CDR2 is SVGAGI. The CDR3 here is CASSYGTSQRYEQYF. Written as DNA, the CDR3 is TGTGCCAGCAGTTATGGGACTAGCCAGCGGTACGAGCAGTACTTC.

The CDR3 DNA is TGTGCCTGGGACTACACCCCGGGGAGGCCCGCACCGGGAAACACCATATATTTT. It is translated as CAWDYTPGRPAPGNTIYF. V gene TRBV30 combines with J gene TRBJ1-3; D not certain. Germline CDR1 reads GTSNPN; CDR2 reads SVGIG (reference sequence). The V end lost 5 bases, the J end lost 4 bases, and 27 bases lay between the germline ends. The CDR3 totals 18 residues.

The J gene is TRBJ2-1, the V gene TRBV7-2, with D perhaps matching TRBD1 or TRBD2 (5 bases each). V dropped 0 bases and J dropped 9 bases, with 18 bases sitting between them. CDR3 size: 16 residues. Germline assignment: CDR1 SGHTA and CDR2 FQGNSA. In DNA form, the CDR3 reads TGTGCCAGCAGCTTAGCGGGGGTCCCTCAGAGGAGTGAGCAGTTCTTC. Translation gives CASSLAGVPQRSEQFF. Full variable domain (rest looked up from reference TRBV7-2 and TRBJ2-1): GAGVSQSPSNKVTEKGKDVELRCDPISGHTALYWYRQSLGQGLEFLIYFQGNSAPDKSGLPSDRFSAERTGGSVSTLTIQRTQQEDSAVYLCASSLAGVPQRSEQFFGPGTRLTVL.

The chain links TRBV6-1 to TRBJ1-2; 7 positions agree with TRBD1. Germline V gene lookup returns CDR1 MNHNS and CDR2 SASEGT. The CDR3 is 13 amino acids. V trimming: 7 bases; J trimming: 3 bases; junction bases outside the gene matches: 5. CDR3 sequence reads: CASTLTGDYGYTF. The CDR3 nucleotides are TGTGCCAGCACCCTAACAGGGGACTATGGCTACACCTTC.

CDR3 DNA sequence: TGTGCTAGTGGTTTAGATCACTACGAGCAGTACTTC. Translation gives CASGLDHYEQYF. J is TRBJ2-7 and V is TRBV12-5; no clear D. CDR3 length: 12 residues. The V and J ends lost 3 bases and 3 bases respectively, with 6 bases between them. Germline V gene sequence: CDR1 LGHNT, CDR2 FRNRAP. Full variable domain (missing parts from reference TRBV12-5 and TRBJ2-7): DARVTQTPRHKVTEMGQEVTMRCQPILGHNTVFWYRQTMMQGLELLAYFRNRAPLDDSGMPKDRFSAEMPDATLATLKIQPSEPRDSAVYFCASGLDHYEQYFGPGTRLTVT.

This chain uses TRBV11-2 with TRBJ2-7, with D perhaps TRBD1 or TRBD2 (5 bases each). The CDR3 spans 14 residues. CDR1 SGHAT and CDR2 FQNNGV come from the germline V gene. Deletions cut 5 bases from V and 2 bases from J, with 13 bases between. The CDR3 coding sequence is TGTGCCAGCAGCGGGACCAGGCTTGCCTACGAGCAGTACTTC. This sequence encodes CASSGTRLAYEQYF. Based on the CDR3 plus reference TRBV11-2 and TRBJ2-7, the full variable domain is EAGVAQSPRYKIIEKRQSVAFWCNPISGHATLYWYQQILGQGPKLLIQFQNNGVVDDSQLPKDRFSAERLKGVDSTLKIQPAKLEDSAVYLCASSGTRLAYEQYFGPGTRLTVT.

This chain links TRBV9 with TRBJ2-1; 7 nucleotides agree with TRBD2. The junction had 4 bases not matched to a gene; V was cut back by 4 bases and J by 9 bases. Germline V gene data show CDR1 as SGDLS and CDR2 as YYNGEE. The CDR3 contains 12 residues. The CDR3 DNA is TGTGCCAGCAGCCGGGGGGTCCCTGAGCAGTTCTTC. It encodes CASSRGVPEQFF.

The chain is built from TRBV6-1 and TRBJ1-2; no definite D call. Germline lookup yields CDR1 MNHNS and CDR2 SASEGT. The CDR3 extends over 17 amino acids. Trimming left V 0 bases short and J 5 bases short, with 19 bases between. CDR3 in DNA: TGTGCCAGCAGTGAAGCTTCGCCTAACACGCGGTTATATGGCTACACCTTC. It translates to CASSEASPNTRLYGYTF.

This chain connects TRBV19 to TRBJ2-3; 10 bases line up with TRBD2. The V and J ends lost 5 bases and 5 bases, in that order; junction bases with no gene match: 7. This CDR3 comprises 15 residues. Germline V gene sequence: CDR1 LNHDA, CDR2 SQIVND (reference sequence). CDR3 residues: CASSELAGVVDTQYF. The CDR3 nucleotides are TGTGCCAGTAGTGAGCTAGCGGGAGTGGTAGATACGCAGTATTTT.

This clone is a singleton in its sample. The chain carries TRBV19 and TRBJ2-7; possible D gene TRBD1, 5 bases. The CDR3 has 14 residues. CDR1 and CDR2 (germline): LNHDA, SQIVND (reference sequence). The V and J ends lost 2 bases and 1 base respectively, with 9 bases between them. Written as DNA, the CDR3 is TGTGCCAGTAGTATACGACAGAGATCCTACGAGCAGTACTTC. This translates into CASSIRQRSYEQYF.

V usage is TRBV6-4 and J usage is TRBJ2-7; D not resolved. This CDR3 contains 13 residues. The V gene lost 0 bases and the J gene lost 3 bases, with 6 bases spanning the gap. The germline V gene has CDR1 MRHNA and CDR2 SNTAGT. DNA for the CDR3: TGTGCCAGCAGTGACTCATACGGCTACGAGCAGTACTTC. Protein: CASSDSYGYEQYF.

The genes are TRBV9 and TRBJ2-3; D remains ambiguous. This CDR3 is built from 16 residues. The germline CDR1 and CDR2 sequences are SGDLS and YYNGEE. The V end lost 1 base, the J end lost 4 bases, and 16 bases lay between the germline ends. Here the CDR3 reads CASSVNGPVVADTQYF. CDR3 nucleotides: TGTGCCAGCAGCGTAAACGGGCCTGTGGTGGCAGATACGCAGTATTTT.

The chain recombines TRBV29-1 with TRBJ2-7; 8 bases are a match to TRBD2. The CDR3 spans 16 residues. The V gene's germline CDR1 is SQVTM and CDR2 ANQGSEA. The J segment lost 1 base and the V segment lost 5 bases, leaving 13 bases of the junction unmatched. CDR3 coding DNA: TGCAGCGTTTTCTTGGAGCGGGAGTTTTCATCCTACGAGCAGTACTTC. It codes for CSVFLEREFSSYEQYF.

The V call is TRBV5-4, the J call TRBJ2-3; D remains ambiguous. Per the germline V gene, CDR1 is SGHNT and CDR2 is YYREEE (reference sequence). The CDR3 has 13 residues. The germline V and J ends were trimmed by 2 bases and 6 bases, with 10 bases remaining between them. DNA for the CDR3: TGTGCCAGCAGCTTTGGTGGGCCGGATACGCAGTATTTT. This sequence encodes CASSFGGPDTQYF. Combining the CDR3 with reference TRBV5-4 and TRBJ2-3 gives the whole variable domain ETGVTQSPTHLIKTRGQQVTLRCSSQSGHNTVSWYQQALGQGPQFIFQYYREEENGRGNFPPRFSGLQFPNYSSELNVNALELDDSALYLCASSFGGPDTQYFGPGTRLTVL.

This chain uses TRBV9 with TRBJ1-4; D perhaps matches TRBD1 (6 bases). This CDR3 is built from 17 residues. Germline V gives CDR1 SGDLS, CDR2 YYNGEE. Trimming took off 0 bases at V and 6 bases at J, with 18 bases between the two ends. The CDR3 nucleotides are TGTGCCAGCAGCGTAGTAGAATTGGGGGCGGAGGATGAAAAACTGTTTTTT. It is translated as CASSVVELGAEDEKLFF.

V and J are TRBV4-3 and TRBJ2-7, with TRBD1 matching 10 bases. The CDR3 loop spans 15 amino acids. V dropped 1 base and J dropped 3; count of bases not matched to a gene: 3. Germline values: CDR1 LGHNA, CDR2 YSLEER. In nucleotides, the CDR3 is TGCGCCAGCAGCCAAGGGTGGACAGGGGGCTACGAGCAGTACTTC. Translated, it gives CASSQGWTGGYEQYF.

The chain links TRBV7-9 to TRBJ2-5, with D possibly matching TRBD1 (5 bases). The germline V and J ends were trimmed by 8 bases and 1 base, with 11 bases remaining between them. The germline V gene encodes CDR1 SEHNR and CDR2 FQNEAQ (reference sequence). The CDR3 has 13 amino acids. The CDR3 bases are TGTGCCAGCGCAGGGCTACTCCAAGAGACCCAGTACTTC. This encodes CASAGLLQETQYF. Full variable domain (outside the CDR3, taken from reference TRBV7-9 and TRBJ2-5): DTGVSQNPRHKITKRGQNVTFRCDPISEHNRLYWYRQTLGQGPEFLTYFQNEAQLEKSRLLSDRFSAERPKGSFSTLEIQRTEQGDSAMYLCASAGLLQETQYFGPGTRLLVL.

CDR3 nucleotides: TGTGCCAGCAGCAACGAAAAGGTCCACGAGCAGTACTTC. Protein: CASSNEKVHEQYF. This chain connects TRBV11-2 to TRBJ2-7; D unresolved. Germline values: CDR1 SGHAT, CDR2 FQNNGV. This CDR3 has 13 residues. V lost 5 bases and J 5 bases, leaving 13 bases between the germline ends.

The genes are TRBV19 and TRBJ2-7; 10 positions match TRBD1. Per germline, CDR1 LNHDA and CDR2 SQIVND (reference sequence). CDR3 size: 14 residues. V was clipped by 5 bases and J by 2 bases; unmatched bases: 3. CDR3 DNA: TGTGCCAGTAGTGTTGGACAGGGGGCCTACGAGCAGTACTTC. It codes for CASSVGQGAYEQYF.

This chain links TRBV11-2 with TRBJ1-4, with D possibly TRBD1 on 5 matching bases. Germline-derived CDR1 and CDR2 are SGHAT and FQNNGV. V was trimmed by 5 bases and J by 7 bases, leaving 17 bases between them. The CDR3 has 15 amino acids. This chain's CDR3 is CASSPRRRGAEKLFF. The CDR3 nucleotides read TGTGCCAGCAGCCCCCGGCGGAGGGGAGCTGAAAAACTGTTTTTT.

The chain couples TRBV27 to TRBJ2-1; 10 positions match TRBD1. Trimming cost V 1 base and J 8 bases; bases outside gene matches: 11. Germline V lookup: CDR1 MNHEY, CDR2 SMNVEV (reference sequence). The CDR3 loop spans 17 amino acids. The CDR3 region is CASSLWTGTGVSDEQFF. In nucleotides, the CDR3 is TGTGCCAGCAGTTTATGGACCGGGACAGGGGTCAGCGATGAGCAGTTCTTC.

The V gene is TRBV28, the J gene TRBJ2-7; possible D gene TRBD2, 6 bases. Germline V lookup: CDR1 MDHEN, CDR2 SYDVKM. The V end lost 8 bases, the J end lost 3 bases, and 20 bases lay between the germline ends. There are 15 residues in the CDR3. CDR3 sequence (DNA): TGTGCCAGCCACCTGCGCGGGGCAGCATACTACGAGCAGTACTTC. Translation gives CASHLRGAAYYEQYF.

V is TRBV28 and J is TRBJ2-3; 9 positions agree with TRBD1. This CDR3 region has 21 residues. The J segment lost 2 bases and the V segment lost 3 bases, leaving 21 bases of the junction unmatched. CDR1 and CDR2 (germline): MDHEN, SYDVKM. For the CDR3, the DNA is TGTGCCAGCAGTTTTCCACGGGACAGGGTATATGGGGGGGAGATCACAGATACGCAGTATTTT. Its protein product is CASSFPRDRVYGGEITDTQYF.

This clone was observed a single time. V is TRBV2 and J is TRBJ2-3, with 11 bases aligning to TRBD2. The junction had 4 bases not matched to a gene; V was cut back by 7 bases and J by 1 base. The CDR3 runs to 15 residues. Germline V gives CDR1 SNHLY, CDR2 FYNNEI. CDR3 protein: CASKKLAGGTDTQYF. Here the CDR3 DNA reads TGTGCCAGCAAAAAACTAGCGGGAGGCACAGATACGCAGTATTTT.

V usage is TRBV4-3 and J usage is TRBJ2-2; D possibly corresponds to TRBD2 (6 bases). Germline values: CDR1 LGHNA, CDR2 YSLEER. CDR3 size: 14 residues. Trimming shortened V by 1 base and J by 4 bases, and 7 bases separated the two germline ends. The CDR3 region is CASSQGRATGELFF. The CDR3 coding sequence is TGCGCCAGCAGCCAAGGGAGGGCCACCGGGGAGCTGTTTTTT.

The genes are TRBV28 and TRBJ1-5; 7 nucleotides match TRBD1. The V gene end was trimmed by 5 bases and the J gene end by 3 bases; junction bases not matched to a gene: 13. This CDR3 comprises 17 residues. Germline V CDR1 and CDR2: MDHEN, SYDVKM. The CDR3 DNA sequence: TGTGCCAGCAGTCCCCAATTGGGGGACAGCTACAATCAGCCCCAGCATTTT. It translates to CASSPQLGDSYNQPQHF.

This clone has just one count. The chain employs TRBV11-3 and TRBJ1-2, with TRBD1 identical over 7 bases. The CDR3 consists of 13 residues. Germline CDR1 is SGHNT and CDR2 is YENEEA. Germline trimming cut 6 bases from V and 6 bases from J; bases unmatched to any gene: 7. The CDR3: CASRPTGKNGYTF. As DNA, the CDR3 is TGTGCCAGCAGGCCGACAGGGAAAAATGGCTACACCTTC.